The rows below give T cell receptor beta chains drawn from one sample of a study of post-analysis software for immune sequencing data. TCRdb independently ran MiXCR on the PCR reads; one entry per CDR3 protein. The table includes 800,000 to 950,000 distinct CDR3 sequences, about 50% detected once. The sample consisted of blood. The receptors stem from a girl aged 10-17 years with multiple sclerosis. Each CDR3 is given with its conserved first and last residue. D genes are given only for firm matches. Clone size is stated in some rows and not others, as once, few, many or a class when expanded.

size | D | J | V | DNA | CDR3
once | TRBD2 | TRBJ2-5 | TRBV11-2 | TGCGCCAGCAGTCTAAGGGGACTAGCGGGGAGGTACCAAGAGACCCAGTACTTC | CASSLRGLAGRYQETQYF
- | - | TRBJ2-1 | TRBV4-1 | TGCGCCAGCAGCCAAGTCCCTGCGGGCCCCAGCTCCTACAATGAGCAGTTCTTC | CASSQVPAGPSSYNEQFF
- | - | TRBJ2-1 | TRBV3-1 | TGTGCCAGCAGCTCCCCGTTCCCTCGCCCGCCCTACAATGAGCAGTTCTTC | CASSSPFPRPPYNEQFF
- | - | TRBJ2-6 | TRBV20-1 | TGCAGTGCTAGGTCGGGGCCCCACCTCTCTGGGGCCAACGTCCTGACTTTC | CSARSGPHLSGANVLTF
- | TRBD2 | TRBJ2-5 | TRBV7-7 | TGTGCTAGCAGCCCATGGGGAGGGAGAGAGACCCAGTACTTC | CASSPWGGRETQYF
few | TRBD1 | TRBJ2-7 | TRBV12-3/TRBV12-4 | TGTGCCAGCAGGATGGGACAGGGAGGGGCCTACGAGCAGTACTTC | CASRMGQGGAYEQYF
- | - | TRBJ2-5 | TRBV20-1 | TGCAGTGCCCCATGGGGACCGAAAGAGACCCAGTACTTC | CSAPWGPKETQYF
- | TRBD1 | TRBJ2-7 | TRBV7-9 | TGTGCCAGCAGCAGACAGGGAAGCGACTACGAGCAGTACTTC | CASSRQGSDYEQYF
- | - | TRBJ2-1 | TRBV20-1 | TGCAGTGCGGTTGAGACAGATTACAATGAGCAGTTCTTC | CSAVETDYNEQFF
- | - | TRBJ2-5 | TRBV7-9 | TGTGCCAGCAGTACCTCCGAGACCCAGTACTTC | CASSTSETQYF
- | TRBD1 | TRBJ2-5 | TRBV7-2 | TGTGCCAGCAGCGTTTCGATTGGGGACAGAAAAGAGACCCAGTACTTC | CASSVSIGDRKETQYF
few | TRBD2 | TRBJ2-5 | TRBV20-1 | TGCAGTGCCGACAGACCTAGCGGGACTACTCTAAGAGGGGCCCAGTACTTC | CSADRPSGTTLRGAQYF
- | - | TRBJ1-5 | TRBV6-5 | TGTGCCAGCAGTTACTCTCGGTGGGACAATCAGCCCCAGCATTTT | CASSYSRWDNQPQHF
few | - | TRBJ2-5 | TRBV5-1 | TGCGCCAGCACCTTGGGGGTGACATTTCAAGAGACCCAGTACTTC | CASTLGVTFQETQYF
- | - | TRBJ2-7 | TRBV29-1 | TGCAGCGTTGCTCTGGACGGATACGAGCAGTACTTC | CSVALDGYEQYF
- | - | TRBJ2-1 | TRBV20-1 | TGCAGTGCTACCTCAATAAATGAGCAGTTCTTC | CSATSINEQFF
- | - | TRBJ2-5 | TRBV7-3 | TGTGCCAGCAGTCCGGGACTGGGAGAGACCCAGTACTTC | CASSPGLGETQYF
- | TRBD2 | TRBJ2-1 | TRBV29-1 | TGCAGCGCGTGGGGAAAGCGGGAGGGCTACAATGAGCAGTTCTTC | CSAWGKREGYNEQFF
- | - | TRBJ2-5 | TRBV2 | TGTGCCAGCAGCTTTCAGGCGCCGCCGGTCGAGACCCAGTACTTC | CASSFQAPPVETQYF
- | TRBD1 | TRBJ1-1 | TRBV3-1 | TGTGCCAGCAGCCCCCCGGGACAGATGAACACTGAAGCTTTCTTT | CASSPPGQMNTEAFF
- | - | TRBJ2-1 | TRBV19 | TGTGCCAGTAGTATAGGGGGGAATGAGCAGTTCTTC | CASSIGGNEQFF
- | - | TRBJ1-1 | TRBV7-6 | TGTGCCAGCACAGAAGGGCTGAACACTGAAGCTTTCTTT | CASTEGLNTEAFF
- | TRBD2 | TRBJ2-1 | TRBV20-1 | TGCAGTGCTAGAGATCGGGGGCTGGGCGGACTAGCTTTCAATGAGCAGTTCTTC | CSARDRGLGGLAFNEQFF
- | - | TRBJ2-7 | TRBV6-5 | TGTGCCAGCGAAAGCCAGGGTTACGAGCAGTACTTC | CASESQGYEQYF
- | TRBD1 | TRBJ2-6 | TRBV10-3 | TGTGCCATCAGTGAAAAAGGACAGGGGGCGTATGGGGCCAACGTCCTGACTTTC | CAISEKGQGAYGANVLTF
- | TRBD1 | TRBJ2-7 | TRBV5-1 | TGCGCCAGCAGCTCCCCGGGACAGGAACCCTACGAGCAGTACTTC | CASSSPGQEPYEQYF
- | TRBD2 | TRBJ2-7 | TRBV15 | TGTGCCACCAGCAGAGAGCTAGCGGGTAGCTCCTACGAGCAGTACTTC | CATSRELAGSSYEQYF
- | - | TRBJ2-1 | TRBV7-9 | TGTGCCAGCAGCTTAGTGGGAACAACCGCTGAGCAGTTCTTC | CASSLVGTTAEQFF
- | - | TRBJ2-1 | TRBV20-1 | TGCAGTGCTGACCAGGGCCTTCCGAGCTCCTACAATGAGCAGTTCTTC | CSADQGLPSSYNEQFF
few | TRBD2 | TRBJ2-5 | TRBV20-1 | TGCAGTGCTAGCCTACGGGGGAGGGGTAGTAAGGAGACCCAGTACTTC | CSASLRGRGSKETQYF
- | TRBD1 | TRBJ2-7 | TRBV14 | TGTGCCAGCAGTTTATCGACAGGGTCGGGCTACGAGCAGTACTTC | CASSLSTGSGYEQYF
- | - | TRBJ2-5 | TRBV12-3/TRBV12-4 | TGTGCCAGCAGTTCGCGGCAACCCGAGACCCAGTACTTC | CASSSRQPETQYF
- | - | TRBJ2-5 | TRBV7-2 | TGTGCCAGCAGACGCCCGGGACTGATGGAGACCCAGTACTTC | CASRRPGLMETQYF
- | TRBD2 | TRBJ2-1 | TRBV7-6 | TGTGCCAGCAGCCAAGGGGCGGGGGGGTCTCCTTACAATGAGCAGTTCTTC | CASSQGAGGSPYNEQFF
- | - | TRBJ1-5 | TRBV20-1 | TGCAGTGCTAGAGCCCTCTACAGGGATCAGCCCCAGCATTTT | CSARALYRDQPQHF
- | - | TRBJ1-2 | TRBV29-1 | TGCAGCGTTGAATCTTGGACAGCTAACTATGGCTACACCTTC | CSVESWTANYGYTF
- | TRBD1 | TRBJ2-7 | TRBV24-1 | TGTGCCACCAGTGGGGCTGAACCGGGACAGGACTACAATGAGCAGTACTTC | CATSGAEPGQDYNEQYF
- | TRBD1 | TRBJ2-1 | TRBV5-1 | TGCGCCAGCAGCTTGGGAGGGACAGAATACAATGAGCAGTTCTTC | CASSLGGTEYNEQFF
few | TRBD2 | TRBJ2-7 | TRBV27 | TGTGCCAGCAGTTTTAAGGCTAGCGGGAGTTACGAGCAGTACTTC | CASSFKASGSYEQYF
few | - | TRBJ2-5 | TRBV3-1 | TGTGCCAGCAGCCAAGATGCTCACCCCCAAGAGACCCAGTACTTC | CASSQDAHPQETQYF
- | - | TRBJ2-5 | TRBV2 | TGTGCCAACAGTGTAGTCGGGGAGCAGTACTTC | CANSVVGEQYF
many | TRBD1 | TRBJ1-1 | TRBV5-1 | TGTGCCAGCAGCCGGGACAGGAACACTGAAGCTTTCTTT | CASSRDRNTEAFF
- | - | TRBJ2-1 | TRBV7-9 | TGTGCCAGCACCCCCCCTCCCCGGGGCAATGAGCAGTTCTTC | CASTPPPRGNEQFF
few | - | TRBJ2-3 | TRBV5-1 | TGCGCCAGCAGCTTAGGTTCGAGCAGCGATACGCAGTATTTT | CASSLGSSSDTQYF
- | - | TRBJ1-2 | TRBV20-1 | TGCAGTGCTAGAGGTCGCCTTAACTATGGCTACACCTTC | CSARGRLNYGYTF
few | TRBD1 | TRBJ1-2 | TRBV29-1 | TGCAGCGTTTGGACAGGAGGTTATGGCTACACCTTC | CSVWTGGYGYTF